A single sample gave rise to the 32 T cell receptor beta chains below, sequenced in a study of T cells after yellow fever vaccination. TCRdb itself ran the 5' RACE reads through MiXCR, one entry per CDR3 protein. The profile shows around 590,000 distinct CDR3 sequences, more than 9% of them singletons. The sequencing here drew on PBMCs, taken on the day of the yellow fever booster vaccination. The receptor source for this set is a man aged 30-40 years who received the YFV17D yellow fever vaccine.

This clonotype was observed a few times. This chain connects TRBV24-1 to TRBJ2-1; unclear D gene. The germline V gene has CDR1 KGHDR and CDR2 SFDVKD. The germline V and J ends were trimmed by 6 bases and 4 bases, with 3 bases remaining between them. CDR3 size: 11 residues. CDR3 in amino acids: CATSQYNEQFF. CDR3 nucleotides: TGTGCCACCAGTCAATACAATGAGCAGTTCTTC.

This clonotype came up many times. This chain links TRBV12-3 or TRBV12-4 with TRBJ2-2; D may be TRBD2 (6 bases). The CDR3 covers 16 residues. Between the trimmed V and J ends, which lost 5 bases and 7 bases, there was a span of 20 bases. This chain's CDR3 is CASSTLSVRTIGELFF. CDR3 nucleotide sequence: TGTGCCAGCAGTACTCTCTCCGTCAGGACTATCGGGGAGCTGTTTTTT.

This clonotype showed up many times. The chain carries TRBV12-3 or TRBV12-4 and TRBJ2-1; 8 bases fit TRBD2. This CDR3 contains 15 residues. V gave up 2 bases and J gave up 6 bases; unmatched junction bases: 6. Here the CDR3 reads CASSLKASGLNEQFF. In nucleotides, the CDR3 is TGTGCCAGCAGTTTAAAAGCTAGCGGGCTCAATGAGCAGTTCTTC.

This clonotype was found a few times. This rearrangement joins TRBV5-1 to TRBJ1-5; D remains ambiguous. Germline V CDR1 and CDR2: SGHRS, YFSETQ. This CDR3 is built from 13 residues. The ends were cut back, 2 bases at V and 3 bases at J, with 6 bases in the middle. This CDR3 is CASSLWTNQPQHF. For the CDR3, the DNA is TGCGCCAGCAGCTTATGGACCAATCAGCCCCAGCATTTT. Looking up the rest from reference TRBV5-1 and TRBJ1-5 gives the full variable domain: KAGVTQTPRYLIKTRGQQVTLSCSPISGHRSVSWYQQTPGQGLQFLFEYFSETQRNKGNFPGRFSGRQFSNSRSEMNVSTLELGDSALYLCASSLWTNQPQHFGDGTRLSIL.

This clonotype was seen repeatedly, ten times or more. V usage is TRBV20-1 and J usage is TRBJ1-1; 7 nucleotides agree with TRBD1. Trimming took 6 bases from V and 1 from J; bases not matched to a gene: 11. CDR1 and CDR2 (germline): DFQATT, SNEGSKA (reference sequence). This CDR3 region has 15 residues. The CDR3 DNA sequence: TGCAGTGCACTGTCCACCGGGACAGCGAACACTGAAGCTTTCTTT. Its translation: CSALSTGTANTEAFF.

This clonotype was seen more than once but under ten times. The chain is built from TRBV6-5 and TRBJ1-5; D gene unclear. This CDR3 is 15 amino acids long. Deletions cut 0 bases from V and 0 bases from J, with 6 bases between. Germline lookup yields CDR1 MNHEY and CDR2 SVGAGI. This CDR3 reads CASSYSGYSNQPQHF. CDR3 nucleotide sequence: TGTGCCAGCAGTTACTCCGGCTATAGCAATCAGCCCCAGCATTTT.

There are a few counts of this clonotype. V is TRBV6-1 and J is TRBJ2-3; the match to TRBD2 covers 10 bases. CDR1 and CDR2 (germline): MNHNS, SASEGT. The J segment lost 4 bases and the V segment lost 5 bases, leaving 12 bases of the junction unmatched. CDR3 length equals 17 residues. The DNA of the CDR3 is TGTGCCAGCAGTACCCAGAGGGTAGCGGGAGGCCCAGATACGCAGTATTTT. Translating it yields CASSTQRVAGGPDTQYF.

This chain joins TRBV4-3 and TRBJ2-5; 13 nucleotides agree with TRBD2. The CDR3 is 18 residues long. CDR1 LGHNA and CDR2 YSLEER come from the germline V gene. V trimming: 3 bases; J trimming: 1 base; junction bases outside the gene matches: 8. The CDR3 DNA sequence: TGCGCCAGCAGCCACGGACTAGCGGGAGCTTTGGGCCAAGAGACCCAGTACTTC. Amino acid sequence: CASSHGLAGALGQETQYF.

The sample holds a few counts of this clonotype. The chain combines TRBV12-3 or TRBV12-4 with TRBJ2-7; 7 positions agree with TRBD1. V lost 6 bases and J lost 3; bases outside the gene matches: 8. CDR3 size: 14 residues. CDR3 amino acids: CASRLQGQLYEQYF. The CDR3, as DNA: TGTGCCAGCAGATTACAGGGACAGCTCTACGAGCAGTACTTC.

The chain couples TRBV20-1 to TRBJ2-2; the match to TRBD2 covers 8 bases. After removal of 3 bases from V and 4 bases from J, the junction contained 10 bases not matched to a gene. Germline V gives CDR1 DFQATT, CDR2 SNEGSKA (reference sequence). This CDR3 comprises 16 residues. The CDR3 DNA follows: TGCAGTGCTAGTGGAAGAGCGGGAGTGTTCACCGGGGAGCTGTTTTTT. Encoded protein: CSASGRAGVFTGELFF.

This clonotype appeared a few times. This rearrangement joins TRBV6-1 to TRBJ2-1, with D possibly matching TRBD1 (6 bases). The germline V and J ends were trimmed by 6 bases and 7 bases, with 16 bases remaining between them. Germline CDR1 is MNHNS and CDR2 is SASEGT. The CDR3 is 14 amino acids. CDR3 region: CASSPLWGRNEQFF. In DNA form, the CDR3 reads TGTGCCAGCAGCCCTCTATGGGGGCGGAATGAGCAGTTCTTC.

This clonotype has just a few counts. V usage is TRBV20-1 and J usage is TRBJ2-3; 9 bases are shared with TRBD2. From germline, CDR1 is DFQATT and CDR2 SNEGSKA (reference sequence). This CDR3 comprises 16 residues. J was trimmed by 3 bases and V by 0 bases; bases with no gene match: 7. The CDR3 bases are TGCAGTGCTAGAGATCCCCTAGCGGGGAAAACAGATACGCAGTATTTT. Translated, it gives CSARDPLAGKTDTQYF.

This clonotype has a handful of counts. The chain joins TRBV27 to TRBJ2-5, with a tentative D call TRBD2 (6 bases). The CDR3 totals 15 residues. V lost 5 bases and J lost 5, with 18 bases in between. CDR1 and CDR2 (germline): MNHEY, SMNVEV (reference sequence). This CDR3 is CASSGEALGAETQYF. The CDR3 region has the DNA TGTGCCAGCAGTGGGGAGGCCCTCGGAGCGGAGACCCAGTACTTC.

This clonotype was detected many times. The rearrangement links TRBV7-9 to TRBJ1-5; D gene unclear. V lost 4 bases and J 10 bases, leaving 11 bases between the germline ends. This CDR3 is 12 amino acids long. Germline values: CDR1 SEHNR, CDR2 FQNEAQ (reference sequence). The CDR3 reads CASSWLQGPQHF. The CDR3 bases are TGTGCCAGCAGCTGGCTTCAAGGTCCCCAGCATTTT.

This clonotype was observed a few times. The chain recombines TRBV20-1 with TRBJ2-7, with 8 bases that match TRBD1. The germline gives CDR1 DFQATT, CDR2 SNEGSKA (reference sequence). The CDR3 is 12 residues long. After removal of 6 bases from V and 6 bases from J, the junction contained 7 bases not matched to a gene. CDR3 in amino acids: CSAIRQGSEQYF. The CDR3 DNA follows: TGCAGTGCGATTCGACAGGGGAGCGAGCAGTACTTC.

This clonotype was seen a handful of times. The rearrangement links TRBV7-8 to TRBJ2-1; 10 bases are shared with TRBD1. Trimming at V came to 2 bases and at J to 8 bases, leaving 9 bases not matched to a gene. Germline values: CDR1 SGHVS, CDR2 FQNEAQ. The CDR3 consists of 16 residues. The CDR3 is CASSLKLGQGRDEQFF. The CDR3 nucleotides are TGTGCCAGCAGCTTAAAGTTGGGACAGGGGCGCGATGAGCAGTTCTTC.

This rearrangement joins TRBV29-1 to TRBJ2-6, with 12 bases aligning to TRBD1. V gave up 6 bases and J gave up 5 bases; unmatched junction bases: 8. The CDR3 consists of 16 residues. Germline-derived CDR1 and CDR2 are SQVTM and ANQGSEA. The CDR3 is CSVIPGQGAWANVLTF. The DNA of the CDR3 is TGCAGCGTCATACCGGGACAGGGGGCGTGGGCCAACGTCCTGACTTTC.

The CDR3 region has the DNA TGTGCCAGCTCACACGGCATGAACACTGAAGCTTTCTTT. Its translation is CASSHGMNTEAFF. This chain connects TRBV18 to TRBJ1-1; D unresolved. The CDR3 runs to 13 residues. Trimming took off 4 bases at V and 0 bases at J, with 6 bases between the two ends. Germline values: CDR1 KGHSH, CDR2 LQKENI.

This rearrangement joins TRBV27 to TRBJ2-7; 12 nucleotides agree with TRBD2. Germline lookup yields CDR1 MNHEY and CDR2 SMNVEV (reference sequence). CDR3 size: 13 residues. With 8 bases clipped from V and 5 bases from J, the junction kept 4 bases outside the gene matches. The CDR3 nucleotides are TGTGCCAGCGCGACTAGCGGGAGCCACGAGCAGTACTTC. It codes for CASATSGSHEQYF.

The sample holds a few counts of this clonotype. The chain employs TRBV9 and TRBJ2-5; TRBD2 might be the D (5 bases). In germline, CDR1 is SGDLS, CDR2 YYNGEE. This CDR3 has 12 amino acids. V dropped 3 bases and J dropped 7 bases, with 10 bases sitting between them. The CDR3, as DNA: TGTGCCAGCAGCGGGCTAGCTGGGACCCAGTACTTC. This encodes CASSGLAGTQYF. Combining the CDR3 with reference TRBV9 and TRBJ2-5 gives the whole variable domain DSGVTQTPKHLITATGQRVTLRCSPRSGDLSVYWYQQSLDQGLQFLIQYYNGEERAKGNILERFSAQQFPDLHSELNLSSLELGDSALYFCASSGLAGTQYFGPGTRLLVL.

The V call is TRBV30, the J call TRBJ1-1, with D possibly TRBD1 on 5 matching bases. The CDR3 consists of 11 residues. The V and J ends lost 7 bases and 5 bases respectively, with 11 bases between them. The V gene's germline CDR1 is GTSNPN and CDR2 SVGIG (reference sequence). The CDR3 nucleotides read TGTGCCTTTGGGGGAAGGACTGAAGCTTTCTTT. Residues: CAFGGRTEAFF.

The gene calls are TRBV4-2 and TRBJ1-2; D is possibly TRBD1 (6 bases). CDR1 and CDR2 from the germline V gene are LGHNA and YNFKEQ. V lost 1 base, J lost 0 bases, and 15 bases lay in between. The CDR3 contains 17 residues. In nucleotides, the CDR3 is TGTGCCAGCAGCCAAGGGGGGGTAGGGGGATCTAACTATGGCTACACCTTC. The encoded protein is CASSQGGVGGSNYGYTF.

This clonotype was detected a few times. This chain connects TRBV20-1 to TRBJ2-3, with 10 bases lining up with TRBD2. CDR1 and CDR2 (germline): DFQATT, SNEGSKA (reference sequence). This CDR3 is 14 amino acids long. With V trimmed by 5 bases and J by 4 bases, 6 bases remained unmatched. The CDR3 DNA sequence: TGCAGTGCTGCTAGCGGGAGCGGTGCAGATACGCAGTATTTT. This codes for CSAASGSGADTQYF.

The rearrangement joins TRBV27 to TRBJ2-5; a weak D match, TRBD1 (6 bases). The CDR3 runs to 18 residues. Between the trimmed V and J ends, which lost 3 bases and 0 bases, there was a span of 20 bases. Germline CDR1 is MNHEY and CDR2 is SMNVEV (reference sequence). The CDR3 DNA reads TGTGCCAGCAGTTTTGGGCCAGGACAGCAAGAGTACCAAGAGACCCAGTACTTC. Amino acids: CASSFGPGQQEYQETQYF.

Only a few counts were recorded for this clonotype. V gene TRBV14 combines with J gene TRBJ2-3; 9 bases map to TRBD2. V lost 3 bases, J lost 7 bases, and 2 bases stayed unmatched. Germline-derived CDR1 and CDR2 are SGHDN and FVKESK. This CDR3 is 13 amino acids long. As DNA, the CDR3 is TGTGCCAGCAGCCACGCTAGCGGGAATACGCAGTATTTT. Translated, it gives CASSHASGNTQYF.

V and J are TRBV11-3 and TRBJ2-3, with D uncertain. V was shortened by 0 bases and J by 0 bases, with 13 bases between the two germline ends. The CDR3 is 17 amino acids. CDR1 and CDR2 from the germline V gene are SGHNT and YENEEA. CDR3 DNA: TGTGCCAGCAGCTTAGATGGGGATTTTACTAGCACAGATACGCAGTATTTT. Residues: CASSLDGDFTSTDTQYF.

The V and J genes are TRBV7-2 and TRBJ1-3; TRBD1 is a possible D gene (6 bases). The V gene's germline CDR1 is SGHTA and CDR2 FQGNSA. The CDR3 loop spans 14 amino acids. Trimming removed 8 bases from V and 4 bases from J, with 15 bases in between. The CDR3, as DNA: TGTGCCAGCGACTTAGGGGGGTCCGGAAACACCATATATTTT. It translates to CASDLGGSGNTIYF.

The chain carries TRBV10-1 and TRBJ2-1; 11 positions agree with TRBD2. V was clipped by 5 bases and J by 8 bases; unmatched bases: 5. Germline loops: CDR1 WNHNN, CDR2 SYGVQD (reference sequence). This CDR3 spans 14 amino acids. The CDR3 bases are TGCGCCAGCAGTACCCTTAGCGGGAGGGATGAGCAGTTCTTC. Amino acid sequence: CASSTLSGRDEQFF.

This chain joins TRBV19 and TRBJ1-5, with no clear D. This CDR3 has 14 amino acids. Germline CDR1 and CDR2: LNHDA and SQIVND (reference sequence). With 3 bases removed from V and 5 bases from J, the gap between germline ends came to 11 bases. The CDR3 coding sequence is TGTGCCAGTAGTATGGAGTCAGGTGATCAGCCCCAGCATTTT. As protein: CASSMESGDQPQHF.

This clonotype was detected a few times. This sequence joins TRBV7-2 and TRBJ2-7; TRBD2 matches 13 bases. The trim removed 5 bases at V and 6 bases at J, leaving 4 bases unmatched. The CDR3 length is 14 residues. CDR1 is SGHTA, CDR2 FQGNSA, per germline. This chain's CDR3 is CASSRGTSGTEQYF. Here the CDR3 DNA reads TGTGCCAGCAGCCGGGGGACTAGCGGGACCGAGCAGTACTTC.

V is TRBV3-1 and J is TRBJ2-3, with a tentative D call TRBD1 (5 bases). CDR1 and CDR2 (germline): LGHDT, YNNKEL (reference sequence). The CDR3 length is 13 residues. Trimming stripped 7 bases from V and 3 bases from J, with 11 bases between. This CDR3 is CASTRGSTDTQYF. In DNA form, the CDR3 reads TGTGCCAGCACTAGGGGCTCAACAGATACGCAGTATTTT.

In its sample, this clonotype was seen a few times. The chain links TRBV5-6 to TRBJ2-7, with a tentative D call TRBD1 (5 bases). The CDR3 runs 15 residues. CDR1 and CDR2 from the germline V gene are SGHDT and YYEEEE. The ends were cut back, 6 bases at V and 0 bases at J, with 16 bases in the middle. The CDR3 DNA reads TGTGCCAGCATACTGCTGAGACAGAGCTCCTACGAGCAGTACTTC. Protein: CASILLRQSSYEQYF.